Below are 29 T cell receptor beta chains sequenced from a single sample in a study of shared clonotypes between healthy human individuals (dated by TCRdb to between 2020 and 2021). Library preparation employed the immunoSEQ multiplex PCR assay. TCRdb limited this immuneACCESS table to in-frame rearrangements with V and J called. A share of clones is missing; checked studies link under half to unresolved V genes, and the rest is unexplained. Across this sample there are some 2,100,000 clones, with around 95% seen only once. The ten largest account for approximately 0.13% of the sample. The specimen was naive CD4+ T cells sorted from blood. This sample's cell subset or site label indicates: CD45RA+ positively selected. These receptor sequences come from a man between 18 and 35 years old in good health.

The chain employs TRBV7-9 and TRBJ2-3; 9 bases agree with TRBD2. The trim removed 0 bases at V and 5 bases at J, leaving 9 bases unmatched. The CDR3 consists of 17 residues. Germline V CDR1 and CDR2: SEHNR, FQNEAQ (reference sequence). The CDR3 reads CASSLAVIAGEKDTQYF. The CDR3 coding sequence is TGTGCCAGCAGCTTAGCGGTCATAGCGGGAGAAAAAGATACGCAGTATTTT.

This clone was found once. This sample includes further DNA sequences coding for the same CDR3. V and J are TRBV18 and TRBJ2-7; TRBD2 agrees at 8 bases. CDR3 size: 14 residues. Germline V gene lookup returns CDR1 KGHSH and CDR2 LQKENI. J was trimmed by 2 bases and V by 5 bases; bases with no gene match: 5. The CDR3 region has the DNA TGTGCCAGCTCAACTAGCGGAGGAACCTACGAGCAGTACTTC. As protein: CASSTSGGTYEQYF.

The chain combines TRBV7-2 with TRBJ1-6; 9 nucleotides match TRBD1. The J segment lost 10 bases and the V segment lost 4 bases, leaving 11 bases of the junction unmatched. Germline CDR1 and CDR2: SGHTA and FQGNSA. This CDR3 contains 16 residues. CDR3 loop: CASSSHPGQGRSPLHF. In nucleotides, the CDR3 is TGTGCCAGCAGCTCGCATCCGGGACAGGGAAGATCACCCCTCCACTTT.

The rearrangement joins TRBV4-1 to TRBJ2-5; 7 nucleotides agree with TRBD2. CDR1 and CDR2 from the germline V gene are MGHRA and YSYEKL. Germline trimming cut 2 bases from V and 1 base from J; bases unmatched to any gene: 4. This CDR3 has 15 residues. CDR3 in DNA: TGCGCCAGCAGCCAATTGGGACTAACCCAAGAGACCCAGTACTTC. Translated, it gives CASSQLGLTQETQYF.

This clone was picked up one time. The same CDR3 arises from other DNA sequences in this sample as well. This sequence joins TRBV18 and TRBJ2-7, with 9 positions matching TRBD1. The CDR3 extends over 15 amino acids. Trimming cost V 0 bases and J 5 bases; bases outside gene matches: 5. The germline V gene encodes CDR1 KGHSH and CDR2 LQKENI. The CDR3 reads CASSPPNRGRDEQYF. CDR3 bases: TGTGCCAGCTCACCACCGAACAGGGGGCGAGACGAGCAGTACTTC.

CDR3 sequence reads: CASSLEDRSLEQYF. The CDR3 DNA reads as TGCGCCAGCAGCTTGGAGGACAGGTCCCTCGAGCAGTACTTC. This chain connects TRBV5-1 to TRBJ2-7; TRBD1 matches 7 bases. Germline assignment: CDR1 SGHRS and CDR2 YFSETQ. The CDR3 is 14 residues long. J lost 6 bases, V lost 0 bases, and 6 bases had no gene match.

The V and J genes are TRBV4-2 and TRBJ1-1, with D unclear. The length of the CDR3 is 14 residues. Germline CDR1 LGHNA, CDR2 YNFKEQ. V lost 2 bases to trimming and J lost 1 base, with 8 bases between them. CDR3 nucleotide sequence: TGTGCCAGCAGCCAACTGACTGAGAACACTGAAGCTTTCTTT. Residues: CASSQLTENTEAFF.

The chain uses TRBV7-6 and TRBJ1-4; TRBD1 matches at 8 bases. CDR3 size: 16 residues. Looked up from germline, CDR1 is SGHVS and CDR2 is FNYEAQ. The V segment lost 5 bases and the J segment 0 bases; nucleotides outside the gene matches: 5. The CDR3 DNA sequence: TGTGCCAGCAGCCCCGTGGACAGGGCAACTAATGAAAAACTGTTTTTT. This encodes CASSPVDRATNEKLFF.

Worth noting for this clone: Other DNA sequences in the same sample also yield this CDR3. The DNA of the CDR3 is TGTGCCAGCAGTTATGGCTTGAACACCGGGGAGCTGTTTTTT. Its protein product is CASSYGLNTGELFF. The V gene is TRBV6-5, the J gene TRBJ2-2; D remains ambiguous. In germline, CDR1 is MNHEY, CDR2 SVGAGI. The V end lost 3 bases, the J end lost 1 base, and 6 bases lay between the germline ends. This CDR3 has 14 amino acids.

This chain connects TRBV6-5 to TRBJ2-7; the match to TRBD1 covers 8 bases. Germline trimming cut 6 bases from V and 5 bases from J; bases unmatched to any gene: 6. Per the germline V gene, CDR1 is MNHEY and CDR2 is SVGAGI. CDR3 length: 13 residues. CDR3 in DNA: TGTGCCAGCAGACTCGGACAGGGCCACGAGCAGTACTTC. Its protein is CASRLGQGHEQYF.

About this clone: This sample includes further DNA sequences coding for the same CDR3. This rearrangement joins TRBV6-1 to TRBJ1-5, with D unclear. The ends were cut back, 0 bases at V and 7 bases at J, with 10 bases in the middle. The CDR3 length is 14 residues. Per germline, CDR1 MNHNS and CDR2 SASEGT. CDR3 loop: CASSEAAGSQPQHF. The CDR3 nucleotides are TGTGCCAGCAGTGAAGCCGCAGGCTCACAGCCCCAGCATTTT.

This clone was observed a single time. The chain is built from TRBV7-2 and TRBJ2-1, with 7 bases fitting TRBD2. The CDR3 is 15 residues long. Per the germline V gene, CDR1 is SGHTA and CDR2 is FQGNSA. Germline trimming cut 1 base from V and 7 bases from J; bases unmatched to any gene: 7. CDR3 amino acids: CASSLVGGSRNEQFF. CDR3 DNA: TGTGCCAGCAGCTTAGTGGGCGGGAGTAGGAATGAGCAGTTCTTC.

V usage is TRBV5-8 and J usage is TRBJ2-5; 10 nucleotides line up with TRBD2. CDR3 length: 15 amino acids. The germline CDR1 and CDR2 sequences are SGHTS and YDEGEE. J gave up 4 bases and V 0 bases, and 3 bases lay outside the gene matches. CDR3 DNA: TGTGCCAGCAGCTTGGAGCGGGGGGGCCGAGAGACCCAGTACTTC. Translating it yields CASSLERGGRETQYF. The complete variable domain, with remaining parts taken from reference TRBV5-8 and TRBJ2-5, reads EAGVTQSPTHLIKTRGQQATLRCSPISGHTSVYWYQQALGLGLQFLLWYDEGEERNRGNFPPRFSGRQFPNYSSELNVNALELEDSALYLCASSLERGGRETQYFGPGTRLLVL.

The V call is TRBV7-2, the J call TRBJ1-4; D is uncertain. This CDR3 region has 16 residues. The germline V gene has CDR1 SGHTA and CDR2 FQGNSA. Trimming took 3 bases from V and 7 from J, leaving 18 bases between them. The CDR3 DNA reads TGTGCCAGCAGCTTCGGGCAGGCGGGAAGGAGTGAAAAACTGTTTTTT. Its protein is CASSFGQAGRSEKLFF.

The chain uses TRBV14 and TRBJ2-7; 8 bases match TRBD1. The CDR3 extends over 13 amino acids. Germline CDR1 reads SGHDN; CDR2 reads FVKESK. Trimming took 5 bases from V and 13 from J; bases not matched to a gene: 13. The CDR3 nucleotides read TGTGCCAGCAGCGCGGGACAGGTTAGCCTAATTTACTTC. Translation gives CASSAGQVSLIYF.

The rearrangement uses TRBV18 and TRBJ2-7; D is possibly TRBD1 or TRBD2 (5 bases each). Trimming removed 2 bases at V and 4 bases at J, with 15 bases between. The CDR3 covers 15 residues. Germline V lookup: CDR1 KGHSH, CDR2 LQKENI. Written as DNA, the CDR3 is TGTGCCAGCTCACCAGAGGGGTCCCCGCAGTACGAGCAGTACTTC. Its protein product is CASSPEGSPQYEQYF.

The CDR3 bases are TGTGCCATCAGTGACGGGGCCCGCTACGAGCAGTACTTC. This translates into CAISDGARYEQYF. The chain links TRBV10-3 to TRBJ2-7; either TRBD1 or TRBD2 may fit D (5 bases each). Germline CDR1 and CDR2: ENHRY and SYGVKD. V shed 3 bases and J shed 3 bases, with 9 bases lying between them. The length of the CDR3 is 13 residues.

The chain couples TRBV5-6 to TRBJ1-1; D uncertain. Deletions cut 1 base from V and 1 base from J, with 5 bases between. Germline CDR1 is SGHDT and CDR2 is YYEEEE. The CDR3 extends over 13 amino acids. In DNA, the CDR3 is TGTGCCAGCAGCTTGACGAAGAACACTGAAGCTTTCTTT. Encoded protein: CASSLTKNTEAFF.

This clone is a singleton in its sample. The V and J genes are TRBV11-2 and TRBJ2-7, with 8 positions matching TRBD1. The CDR3 runs to 16 residues. Germline CDR1 and CDR2: SGHAT and FQNNGV. Losses at the gene ends were 1 base for V and 0 bases for J; bases not matched to a gene: 5. The CDR3 loop is CASSLAGGRGSYEQYF. The CDR3 DNA reads as TGTGCCAGCAGCTTAGCAGGGGGCAGGGGCTCCTACGAGCAGTACTTC.

The chain is built from TRBV11-3 and TRBJ2-7; D might be TRBD1 (5 bases). The CDR3 is 14 residues long. The ends were cut back, 3 bases at V and 0 bases at J, with 9 bases in the middle. Per the germline V gene, CDR1 is SGHNT and CDR2 is YENEEA. The CDR3 coding sequence is TGTGCCAGCAGCTTCCCCCAGGGCTCCTACGAGCAGTACTTC. Translation gives CASSFPQGSYEQYF.

The chain has TRBV2 and TRBJ1-6; tentatively, D is TRBD1 (5 bases). Germline CDR1 and CDR2: SNHLY and FYNNEI. This CDR3 has 14 residues. V lost 6 bases and J 7 bases, leaving 13 bases between the germline ends. The CDR3 DNA is TGTGCCAGCAGGCCGACAGTCTTAAATTCACCCCTCCACTTT. This sequence encodes CASRPTVLNSPLHF.

This clone was counted a single time. The gene calls are TRBV18 and TRBJ1-1; D gene ambiguous. CDR3 length: 12 residues. Trimming took 1 base from V and 8 from J, leaving 8 bases between them. CDR1 is KGHSH and CDR2 is LQKENI in the germline V gene. CDR3 in amino acids: CASSPLSEEAFF. The CDR3 nucleotides read TGTGCCAGCTCACCACTTAGCGAAGAAGCTTTCTTT.

This chain links TRBV28 with TRBJ1-5; 7 bases fit TRBD1. The CDR3 has 18 amino acids. Germline V CDR1 and CDR2: MDHEN, SYDVKM. Unmatched junction bases numbered 14, after V lost 6 bases and J lost 0 bases. The CDR3 protein is CASSWGPAGGYSNQPQHF. CDR3 DNA sequence: TGTGCCAGCAGCTGGGGACCCGCAGGGGGGTATAGCAATCAGCCCCAGCATTTT.

The chain uses TRBV10-3 and TRBJ1-2; tentative D call: TRBD1 (6 bases). The CDR3 contains 13 residues. With 11 bases removed from V and 2 bases from J, the gap between germline ends came to 15 bases. Per germline, CDR1 ENHRY and CDR2 SYGVKD. In DNA form, the CDR3 reads TGTGCCCTCGCCGGACAGCAGAACTATGGCTACACCTTC. This translates into CALAGQQNYGYTF.

Written as DNA, the CDR3 is TGTGCCAGCTCACCTGGACCCTTGACGGGCGAGCAGTACTTC. Protein product: CASSPGPLTGEQYF. The chain links TRBV18 to TRBJ2-7; unclear D gene. The CDR3 runs 14 residues. Germline V lookup: CDR1 KGHSH, CDR2 LQKENI. Trimming took 3 bases from V and 6 from J, leaving 15 bases between them.

This clone was detected only once. The chain links TRBV5-1 to TRBJ1-4; weak D call: TRBD1 (5 bases). The V and J ends lost 4 bases and 0 bases respectively, with 10 bases between them. There are 15 residues in the CDR3. The germline gives CDR1 SGHRS, CDR2 YFSETQ. In DNA form, the CDR3 reads TGCGCCAGCAGCCCGGGGGGTTCAACTAATGAAAAACTGTTTTTT. Amino acids: CASSPGGSTNEKLFF.

DNA of the CDR3: TGTGCCAGTAGTGGGTCGGTTAGTCGTTGGCCGGGACAGGGGGCCAGTTCACCCCTCCACTTT. This encodes CASSGSVSRWPGQGASSPLHF. The gene calls are TRBV19 and TRBJ1-6; 12 bases agree with TRBD1. The CDR3 is made up of 21 amino acids. In germline, CDR1 is LNHDA, CDR2 SQIVND (reference sequence). V lost 5 bases to trimming and J lost 9 bases; unmatched junction nucleotides: 23.

This clone was seen only once. The rearrangement joins TRBV6-5 to TRBJ2-5; either TRBD1 or TRBD2 may supply D (5 bases each). The CDR3 is made up of 13 amino acids. Trimming shortened V by 6 bases and J by 9 bases, and 17 bases separated the two germline ends. In germline, CDR1 is MNHEY, CDR2 SVGAGI. The CDR3 region is CASSPGTQRAQYF. The CDR3 nucleotides read TGTGCCAGCAGCCCCGGGACGCAGAGGGCCCAGTACTTC.

The CDR3 here is CASSRVPNSPLHF. The CDR3 bases are TGTGCCAGCAGCCGGGTTCCGAATTCACCCCTCCACTTT. J is TRBJ1-6 and V is TRBV21-1. TRBV21-1 is a pseudogene locus. CDR3 length: 13 residues.